This is a list of T cell receptor beta chains from one sample in a study of blood T cell repertoires in COVID-19. Method: immunoSEQ multiplex PCR; TCRdb's copy keeps in-frame clones and lacks some. Found here are 150,000 to 200,000 clones, approximately 83% of them singletons; the top ten hold approximately 2.6%. Material for sequencing was peripheral blood. Receptor source: a human donor with acute or convalescent COVID-19. The donor label of this sample is uncertain. Both conserved end residues are part of each CDR3. Each record gives: V gene, D gene, CDR3 protein. D genes are given only for firm matches.

v_gene: TRBV2
d_gene: TRBD1
CDR3aa: CASRRNTGVEEKLFF

v_gene: TRBV5-8
d_gene: NA
CDR3aa: CASSQSYRVDQPQHF

v_gene: TRBV29-1
d_gene: NA
CDR3aa: CSVGGPGGKDTIYF

v_gene: TRBV28
d_gene: NA
CDR3aa: CASSFWAQGYTF

v_gene: TRBV15
d_gene: TRBD2
CDR3aa: CATSREPSGRITDTQYF

v_gene: TRBV2
d_gene: TRBD2
CDR3aa: CASSGTSGRSAGAQYF

v_gene: TRBV19
d_gene: TRBD2
CDR3aa: CASRGRGNTGELFF

v_gene: TRBV28
d_gene: TRBD1
CDR3aa: CASRGTGGPDQPQHF

v_gene: TRBV5-4
d_gene: TRBD2
CDR3aa: CASSTPDPGLAKDTQYF

v_gene: TRBV27
d_gene: NA
CDR3aa: CASSLRRNTGELFF

v_gene: TRBV28
d_gene: NA
CDR3aa: CALAGGSQPQHF